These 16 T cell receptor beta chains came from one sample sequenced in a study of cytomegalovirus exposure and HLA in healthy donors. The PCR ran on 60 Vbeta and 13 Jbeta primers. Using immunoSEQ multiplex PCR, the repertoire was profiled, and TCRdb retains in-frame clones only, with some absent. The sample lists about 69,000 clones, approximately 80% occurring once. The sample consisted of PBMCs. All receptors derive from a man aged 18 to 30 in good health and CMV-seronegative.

The CDR3: CASSPDRGVEKLFF. The DNA for the CDR3 is TGTGCCAGCAGCCCTGACAGGGGGGTCGAAAAACTGTTTTTT. The chain uses TRBV7-6 and TRBJ1-4; 9 bases are a match to TRBD1. Germline trimming cut 5 bases from V and 8 bases from J; bases unmatched to any gene: 6. The CDR3 extends over 14 amino acids. Germline CDR1 reads SGHVS; CDR2 reads FNYEAQ.

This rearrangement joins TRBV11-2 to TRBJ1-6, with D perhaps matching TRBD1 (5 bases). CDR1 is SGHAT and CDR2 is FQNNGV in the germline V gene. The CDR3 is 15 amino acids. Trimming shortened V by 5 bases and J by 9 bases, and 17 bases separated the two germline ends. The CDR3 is CASSPLLSQGSPLHF. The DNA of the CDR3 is TGTGCCAGCAGCCCACTTTTATCCCAGGGTTCACCCCTCCACTTT.

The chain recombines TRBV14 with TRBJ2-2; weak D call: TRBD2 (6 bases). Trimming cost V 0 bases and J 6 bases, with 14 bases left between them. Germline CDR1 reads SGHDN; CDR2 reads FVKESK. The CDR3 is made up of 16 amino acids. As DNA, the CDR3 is TGTGCCAGCAGCCAAGAAGAAGTAGGGAGGTCCGGGGAGCTGTTTTTT. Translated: CASSQEEVGRSGELFF.

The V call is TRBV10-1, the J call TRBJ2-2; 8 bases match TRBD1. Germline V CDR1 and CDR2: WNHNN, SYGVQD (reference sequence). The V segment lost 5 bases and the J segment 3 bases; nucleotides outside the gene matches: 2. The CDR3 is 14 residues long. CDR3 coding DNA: TGCGCCAGCAGTCTGACAGGGGACACCGGGGAGCTGTTTTTT. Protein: CASSLTGDTGELFF.

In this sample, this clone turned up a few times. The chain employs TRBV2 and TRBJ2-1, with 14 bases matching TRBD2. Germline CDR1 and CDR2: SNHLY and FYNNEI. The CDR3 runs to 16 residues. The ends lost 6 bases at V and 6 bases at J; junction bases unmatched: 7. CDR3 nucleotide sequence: TGTGCCAGCAGCCCTGCGGGACTAGCGGGGGCCAATGAGCAGTTCTTC. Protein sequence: CASSPAGLAGANEQFF.

CDR3 amino acids: CASSVGRNSYNEQFF. The CDR3 DNA sequence: TGTGCCAGCAGCGTAGGCAGGAATTCCTACAATGAGCAGTTCTTC. V is TRBV9 and J is TRBJ2-1; D is ambiguous. CDR1 is SGDLS and CDR2 is YYNGEE in the germline V gene. This CDR3 has 15 residues. Trimming pared 0 bases from V and 1 base from J, leaving 8 bases between.

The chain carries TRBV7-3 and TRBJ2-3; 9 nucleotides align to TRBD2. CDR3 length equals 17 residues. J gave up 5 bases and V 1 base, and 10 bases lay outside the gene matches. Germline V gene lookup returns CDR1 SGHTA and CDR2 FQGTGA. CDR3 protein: CASSLKIGLAGLDTQYF. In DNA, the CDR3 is TGTGCCAGCAGCTTAAAGATCGGCCTAGCGGGGCTAGATACGCAGTATTTT.

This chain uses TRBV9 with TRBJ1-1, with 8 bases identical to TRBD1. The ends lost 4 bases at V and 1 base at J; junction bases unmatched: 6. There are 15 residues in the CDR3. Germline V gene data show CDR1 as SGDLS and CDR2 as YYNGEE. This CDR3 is CASSSPTGENTEAFF. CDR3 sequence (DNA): TGTGCCAGCAGCTCACCGACAGGGGAGAACACTGAAGCTTTCTTT.

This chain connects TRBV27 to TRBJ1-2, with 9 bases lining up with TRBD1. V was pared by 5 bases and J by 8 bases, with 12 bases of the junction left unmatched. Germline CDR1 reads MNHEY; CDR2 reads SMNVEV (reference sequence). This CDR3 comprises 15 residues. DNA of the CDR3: TGTGCCAGCAGTGCCGTACAGGGGGCCCGTTCAGGCTACACCTTC. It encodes CASSAVQGARSGYTF.

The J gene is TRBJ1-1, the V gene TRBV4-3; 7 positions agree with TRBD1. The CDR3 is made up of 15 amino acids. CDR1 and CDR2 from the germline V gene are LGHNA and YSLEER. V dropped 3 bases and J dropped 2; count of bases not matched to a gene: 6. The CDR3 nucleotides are TGCGCCAGCAGCCAGGCAAGGACAGGAAACACTGAAGCTTTCTTT. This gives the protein CASSQARTGNTEAFF.

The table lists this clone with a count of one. The CDR3 loop reads CASRGASTDTQYF. The CDR3 bases are TGTGCCAGCAGGGGGGCTAGCACAGATACGCAGTATTTT. The V and J genes are TRBV6-4 and TRBJ2-3, with TRBD1 as a possible D gene (6 bases). Germline V gene sequence: CDR1 MRHNA, CDR2 SNTAGT. This CDR3 has 13 residues. Trimming took 6 bases from V and 0 from J, leaving 7 bases between them.

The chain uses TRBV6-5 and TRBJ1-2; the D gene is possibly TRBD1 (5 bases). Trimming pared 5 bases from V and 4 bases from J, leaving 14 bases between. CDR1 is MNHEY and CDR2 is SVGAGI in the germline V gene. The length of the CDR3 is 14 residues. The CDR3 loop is CASSPGEFFYGYTF. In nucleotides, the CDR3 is TGTGCCAGCAGTCCGGGGGAATTCTTCTATGGCTACACCTTC.

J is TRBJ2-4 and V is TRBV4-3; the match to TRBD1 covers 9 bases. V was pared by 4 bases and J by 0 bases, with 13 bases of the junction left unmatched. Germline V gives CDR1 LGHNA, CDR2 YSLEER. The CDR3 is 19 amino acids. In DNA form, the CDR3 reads TGCGCCAGCAGCCTTAAGGGACAGGGCTCGATCCTAGCCAAAAACATTCAGTACTTC. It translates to CASSLKGQGSILAKNIQYF.

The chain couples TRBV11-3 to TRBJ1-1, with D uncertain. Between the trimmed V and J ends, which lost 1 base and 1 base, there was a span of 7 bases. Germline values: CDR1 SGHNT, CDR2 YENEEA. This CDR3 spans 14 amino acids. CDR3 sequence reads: CASSLGAANTEAFF. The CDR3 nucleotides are TGTGCCAGCAGCTTAGGGGCAGCGAACACTGAAGCTTTCTTT.

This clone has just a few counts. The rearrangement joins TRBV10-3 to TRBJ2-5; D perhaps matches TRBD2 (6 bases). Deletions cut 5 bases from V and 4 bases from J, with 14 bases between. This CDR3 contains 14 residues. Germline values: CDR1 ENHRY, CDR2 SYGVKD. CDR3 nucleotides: TGTGCCATCAGTCCCGGGGGTAGTATAGAGACCCAGTACTTC. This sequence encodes CAISPGGSIETQYF.

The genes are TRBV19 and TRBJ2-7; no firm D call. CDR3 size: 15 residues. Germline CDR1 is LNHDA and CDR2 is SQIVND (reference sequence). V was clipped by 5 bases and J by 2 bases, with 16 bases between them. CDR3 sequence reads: CASSPSQAQTYEQYF. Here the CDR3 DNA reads TGTGCCAGTAGTCCGAGCCAGGCCCAAACCTACGAGCAGTACTTC.